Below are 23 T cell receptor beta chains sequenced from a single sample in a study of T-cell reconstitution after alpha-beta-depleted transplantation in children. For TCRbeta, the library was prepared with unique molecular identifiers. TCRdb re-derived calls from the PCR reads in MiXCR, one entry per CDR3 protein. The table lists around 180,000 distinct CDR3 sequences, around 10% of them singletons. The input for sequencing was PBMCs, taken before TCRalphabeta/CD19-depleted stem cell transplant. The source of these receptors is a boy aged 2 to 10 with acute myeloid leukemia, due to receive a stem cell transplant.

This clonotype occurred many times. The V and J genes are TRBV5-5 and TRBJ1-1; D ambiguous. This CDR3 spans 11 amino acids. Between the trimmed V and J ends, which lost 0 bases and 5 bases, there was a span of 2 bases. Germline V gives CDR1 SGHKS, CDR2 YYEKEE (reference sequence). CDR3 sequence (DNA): TGTGCCAGCAGCTTGGCGACTGAAGCTTTCTTT. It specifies CASSLATEAFF.

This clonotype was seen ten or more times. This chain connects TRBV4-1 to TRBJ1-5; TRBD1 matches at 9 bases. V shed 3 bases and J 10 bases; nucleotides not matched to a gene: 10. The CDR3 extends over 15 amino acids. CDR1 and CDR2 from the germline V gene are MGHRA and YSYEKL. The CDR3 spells CASSQAGTGTFPQHF. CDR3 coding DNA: TGCGCCAGCAGCCAGGCCGGGACAGGGACGTTCCCCCAGCATTTT.

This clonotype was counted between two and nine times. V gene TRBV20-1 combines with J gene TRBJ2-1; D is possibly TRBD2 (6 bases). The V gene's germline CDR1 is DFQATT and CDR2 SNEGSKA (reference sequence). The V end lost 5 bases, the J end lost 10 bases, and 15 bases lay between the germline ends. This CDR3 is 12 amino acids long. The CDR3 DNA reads TGCAGTGCTCAGGAGGGGTTTCTGGAGCAGTTCTTC. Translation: CSAQEGFLEQFF.

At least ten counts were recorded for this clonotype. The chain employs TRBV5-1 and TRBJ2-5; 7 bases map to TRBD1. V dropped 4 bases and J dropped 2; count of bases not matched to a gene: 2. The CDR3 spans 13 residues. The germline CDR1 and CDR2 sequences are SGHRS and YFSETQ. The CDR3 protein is CASSGGQQETQYF. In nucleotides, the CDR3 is TGCGCCAGCAGCGGGGGACAGCAAGAGACCCAGTACTTC.

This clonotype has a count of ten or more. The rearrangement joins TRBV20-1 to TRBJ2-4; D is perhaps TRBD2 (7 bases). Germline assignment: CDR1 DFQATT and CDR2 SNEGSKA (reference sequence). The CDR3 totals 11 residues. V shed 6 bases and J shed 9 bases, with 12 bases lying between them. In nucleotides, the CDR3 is TGCAGTGCCAAGGGGGAGGGCATTCAGTACTTC. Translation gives CSAKGEGIQYF.

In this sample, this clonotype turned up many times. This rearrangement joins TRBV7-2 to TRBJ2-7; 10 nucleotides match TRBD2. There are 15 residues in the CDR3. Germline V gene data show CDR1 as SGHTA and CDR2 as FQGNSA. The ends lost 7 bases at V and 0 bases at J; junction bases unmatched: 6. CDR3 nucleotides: TGTGCCAGCACCGTTAGCGGGGGGAGCTCCTACGAGCAGTACGTC. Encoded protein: CASTVSGGSSYEQYV.

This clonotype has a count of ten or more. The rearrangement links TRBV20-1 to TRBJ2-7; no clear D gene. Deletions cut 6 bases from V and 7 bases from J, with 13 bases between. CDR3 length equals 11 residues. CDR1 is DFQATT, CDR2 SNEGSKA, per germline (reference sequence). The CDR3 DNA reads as TGCAGTGCCGTCGCCCCTAGGGAGCAGTACGTC. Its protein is CSAVAPREQYV.

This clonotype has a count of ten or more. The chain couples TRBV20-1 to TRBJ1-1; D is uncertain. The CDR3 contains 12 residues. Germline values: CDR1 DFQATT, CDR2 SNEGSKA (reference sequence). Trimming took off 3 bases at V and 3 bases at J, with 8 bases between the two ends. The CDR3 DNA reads TGCAGTGCTAGGGCCGGGGACACTGAAGCTTTCTTT. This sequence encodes CSARAGDTEAFF.

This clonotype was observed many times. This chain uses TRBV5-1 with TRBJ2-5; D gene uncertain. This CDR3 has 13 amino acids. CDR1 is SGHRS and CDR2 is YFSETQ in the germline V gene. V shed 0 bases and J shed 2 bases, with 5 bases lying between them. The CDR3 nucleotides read TGCGCCAGCAGCTTGGGGCAGCAAGAGACCCAGTACTTC. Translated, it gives CASSLGQQETQYF.

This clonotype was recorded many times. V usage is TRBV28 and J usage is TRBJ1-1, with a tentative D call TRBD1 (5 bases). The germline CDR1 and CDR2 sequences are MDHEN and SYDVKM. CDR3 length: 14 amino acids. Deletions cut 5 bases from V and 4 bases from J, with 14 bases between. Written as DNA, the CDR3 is TGTGCCAGCAGTAAGATCGACAGCACCACTGAAGCTTTCTTT. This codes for CASSKIDSTTEAFF.

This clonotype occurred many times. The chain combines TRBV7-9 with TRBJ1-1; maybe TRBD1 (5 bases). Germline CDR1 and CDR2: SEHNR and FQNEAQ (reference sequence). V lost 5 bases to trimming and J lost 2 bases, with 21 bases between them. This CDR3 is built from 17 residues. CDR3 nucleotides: TGTGCCAGCAGCACAATAAACCCCGGGGGAGCTAACACTGAAGCTTTCTTT. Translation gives CASSTINPGGANTEAFF.

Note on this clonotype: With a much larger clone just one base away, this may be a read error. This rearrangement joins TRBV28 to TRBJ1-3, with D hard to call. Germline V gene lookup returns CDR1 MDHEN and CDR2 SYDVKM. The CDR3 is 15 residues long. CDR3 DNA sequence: TGTGCCAGCAGTTACCTGCGATCCTCTGGAAACACCATACATTTT. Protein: CASSYLRSSGNTIHF.

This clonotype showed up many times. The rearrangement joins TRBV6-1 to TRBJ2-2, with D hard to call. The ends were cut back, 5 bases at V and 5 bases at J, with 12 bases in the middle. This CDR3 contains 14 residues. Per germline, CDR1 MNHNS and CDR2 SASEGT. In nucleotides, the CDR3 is TGTGCCAGCAGTATCCTTAGCAGAACCGGGGAGCTGTTTTTT. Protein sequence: CASSILSRTGELFF.

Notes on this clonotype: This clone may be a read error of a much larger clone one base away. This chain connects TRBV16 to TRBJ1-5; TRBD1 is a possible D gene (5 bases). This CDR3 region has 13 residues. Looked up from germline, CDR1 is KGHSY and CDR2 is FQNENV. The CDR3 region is CASSPQGNRPQHF. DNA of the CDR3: TGTGCCAGCAGCCCCCAGGGAAATCGGCCCCAGCATTTT. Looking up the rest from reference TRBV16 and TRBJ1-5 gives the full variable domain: GEEVAQTPKHLVRGEGQKAKLYCAPIKGHSYVFWYQQVLKNEFKFLISFQNENVFDETGMPKERFSAKCLPNSPCSLEIQATKLEDSAVYFCASSPQGNRPQHFGDGTRLSIL.

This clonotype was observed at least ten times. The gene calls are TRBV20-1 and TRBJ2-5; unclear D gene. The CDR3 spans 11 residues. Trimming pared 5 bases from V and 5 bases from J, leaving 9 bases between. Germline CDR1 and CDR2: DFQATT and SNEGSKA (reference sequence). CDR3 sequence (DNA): TGCAGTGCTCCAGATTGGGAGACCCAGTACTTC. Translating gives CSAPDWETQYF.

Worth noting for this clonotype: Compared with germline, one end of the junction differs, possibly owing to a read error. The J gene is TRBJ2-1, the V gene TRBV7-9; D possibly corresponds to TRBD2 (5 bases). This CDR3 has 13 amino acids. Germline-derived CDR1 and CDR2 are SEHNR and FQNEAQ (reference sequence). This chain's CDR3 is CASSLAWGNEQLF. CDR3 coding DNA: TGTGCCAGCAGCCTAGCTTGGGGAAATGAGCAGCTCTTC.

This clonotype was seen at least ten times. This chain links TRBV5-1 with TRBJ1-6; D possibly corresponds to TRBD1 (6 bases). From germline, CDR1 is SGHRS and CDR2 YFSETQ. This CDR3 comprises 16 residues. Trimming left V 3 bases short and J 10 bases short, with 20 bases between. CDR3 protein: CASSSEPTGSYSPLHF. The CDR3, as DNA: TGCGCCAGCAGCTCGGAACCTACAGGGTCTTACTCACCCCTCCACTTT.

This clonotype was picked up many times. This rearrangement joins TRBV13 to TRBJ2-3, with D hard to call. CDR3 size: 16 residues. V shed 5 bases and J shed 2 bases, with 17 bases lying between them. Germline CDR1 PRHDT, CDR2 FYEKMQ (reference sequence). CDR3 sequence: CASSPRSDEATDTQYF. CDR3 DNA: TGTGCCAGCAGCCCGAGGTCGGATGAGGCCACAGATACGCAGTATTTT. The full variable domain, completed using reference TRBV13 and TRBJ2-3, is AAGVIQSPRHLIKEKRETATLKCYPIPRHDTVYWYQQGPGQDPQFLISFYEKMQSDKGSIPDRFSAQQFSDYHSELNMSSLELGDSALYFCASSPRSDEATDTQYFGPGTRLTVL.

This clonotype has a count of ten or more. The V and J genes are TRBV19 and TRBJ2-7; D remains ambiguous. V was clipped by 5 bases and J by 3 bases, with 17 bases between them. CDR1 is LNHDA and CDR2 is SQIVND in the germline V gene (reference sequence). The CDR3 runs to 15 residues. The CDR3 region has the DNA TGTGCCAGTAGTGAAACCCTGGACGGATACTACGAGCAGTACTTC. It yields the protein CASSETLDGYYEQYF.

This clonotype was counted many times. The CDR3 is CASSLETGNGEQYF. The CDR3, as DNA: TGTGCCAGCAGCTTAGAAACCGGGAACGGCGAGCAGTACTTC. The chain combines TRBV7-9 with TRBJ2-7; tentatively, D is TRBD2 (5 bases). Trimming took 1 base from V and 6 from J, leaving 13 bases between them. Germline assignment: CDR1 SEHNR and CDR2 FQNEAQ (reference sequence). The CDR3 totals 14 residues.

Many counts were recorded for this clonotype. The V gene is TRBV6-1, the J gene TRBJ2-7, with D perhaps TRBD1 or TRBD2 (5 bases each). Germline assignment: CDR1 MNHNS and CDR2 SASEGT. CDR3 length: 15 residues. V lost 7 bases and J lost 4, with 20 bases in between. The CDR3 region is CASKVSGWGMYEQYF. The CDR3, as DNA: TGTGCCAGCAAAGTCTCGGGTTGGGGGATGTACGAGCAGTACTTC.

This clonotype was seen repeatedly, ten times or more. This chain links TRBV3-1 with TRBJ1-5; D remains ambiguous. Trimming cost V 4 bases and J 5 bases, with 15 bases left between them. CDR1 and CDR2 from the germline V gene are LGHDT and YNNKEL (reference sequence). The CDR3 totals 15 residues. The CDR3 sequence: CASSPRFTPYQPQHF. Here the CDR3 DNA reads TGTGCCAGCAGCCCCCGCTTCACACCTTATCAGCCCCAGCATTTT.

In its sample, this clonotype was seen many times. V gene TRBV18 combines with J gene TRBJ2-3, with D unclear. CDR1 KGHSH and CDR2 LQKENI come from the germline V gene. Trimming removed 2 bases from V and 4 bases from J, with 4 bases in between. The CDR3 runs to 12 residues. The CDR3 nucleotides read TGTGCCAGCTCACCAAATTCAGATACGCAGTATTTT. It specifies CASSPNSDTQYF.